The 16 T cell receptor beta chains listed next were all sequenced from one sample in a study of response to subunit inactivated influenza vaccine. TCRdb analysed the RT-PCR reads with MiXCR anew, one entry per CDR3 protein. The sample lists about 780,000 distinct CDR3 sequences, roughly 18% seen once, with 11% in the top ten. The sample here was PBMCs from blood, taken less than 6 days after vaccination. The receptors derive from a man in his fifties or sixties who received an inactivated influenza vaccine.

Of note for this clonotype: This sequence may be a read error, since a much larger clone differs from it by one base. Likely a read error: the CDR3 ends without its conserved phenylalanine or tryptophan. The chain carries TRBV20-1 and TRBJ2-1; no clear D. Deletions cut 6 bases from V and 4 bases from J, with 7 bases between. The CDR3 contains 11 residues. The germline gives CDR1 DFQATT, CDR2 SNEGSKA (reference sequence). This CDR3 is CSASTYNEQFL. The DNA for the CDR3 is TGCAGTGCCTCGACTTACAATGAGCAGTTCCTC.

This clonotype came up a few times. CDR3: CAISETGTNTDTQYF. For the CDR3, the DNA is TGTGCCATCAGTGAAACCGGGACTAACACAGATACGCAGTATTTT. This sequence joins TRBV10-3 and TRBJ2-3, with 7 bases identical to TRBD2. CDR1 and CDR2 from the germline V gene are ENHRY and SYGVKD. The V and J ends lost 3 bases and 2 bases, in that order; junction bases with no gene match: 5. The length of the CDR3 is 15 residues.

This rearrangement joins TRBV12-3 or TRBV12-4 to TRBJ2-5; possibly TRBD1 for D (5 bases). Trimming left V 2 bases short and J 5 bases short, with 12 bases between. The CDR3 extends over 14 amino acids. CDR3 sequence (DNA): TGTGCCAGCAGTTTAATGGCAGGGCGCGAGACCCAGTACTTC. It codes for CASSLMAGRETQYF.

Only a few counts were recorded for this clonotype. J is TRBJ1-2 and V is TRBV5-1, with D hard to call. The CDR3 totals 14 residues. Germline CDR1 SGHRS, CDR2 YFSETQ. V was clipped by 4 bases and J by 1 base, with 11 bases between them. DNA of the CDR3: TGCGCCAGCAGCGGGAGTAGGCTTAACTATGGCTACACCTTC. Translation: CASSGSRLNYGYTF.

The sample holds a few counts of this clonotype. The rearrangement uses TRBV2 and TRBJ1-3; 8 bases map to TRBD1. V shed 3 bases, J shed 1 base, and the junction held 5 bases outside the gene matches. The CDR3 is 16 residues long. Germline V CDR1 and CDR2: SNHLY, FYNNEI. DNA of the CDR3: TGTGCCAGCAGTGATGGCAGGGGGCAATCTGGAAACACCATATATTTT. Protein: CASSDGRGQSGNTIYF.

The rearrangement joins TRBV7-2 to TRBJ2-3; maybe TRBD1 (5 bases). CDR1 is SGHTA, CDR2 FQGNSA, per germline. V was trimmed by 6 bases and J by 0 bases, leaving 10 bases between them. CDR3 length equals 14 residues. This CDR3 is CASRLRVSTDTQYF. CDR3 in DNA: TGTGCCAGCAGACTCAGGGTTAGCACAGATACGCAGTATTTT.

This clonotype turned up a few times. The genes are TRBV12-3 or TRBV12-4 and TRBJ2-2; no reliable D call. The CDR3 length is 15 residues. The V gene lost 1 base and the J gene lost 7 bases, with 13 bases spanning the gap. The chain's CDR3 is CASSLETSGSGELFF. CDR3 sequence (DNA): TGTGCCAGCAGTTTAGAGACGTCAGGTAGCGGGGAGCTGTTTTTT.

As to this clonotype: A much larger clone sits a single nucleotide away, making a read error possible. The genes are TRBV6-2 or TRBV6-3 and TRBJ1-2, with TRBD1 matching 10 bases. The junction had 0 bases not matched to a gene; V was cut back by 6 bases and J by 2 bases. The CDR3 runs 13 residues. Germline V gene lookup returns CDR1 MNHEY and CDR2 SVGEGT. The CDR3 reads CASRDRGNYGYTF. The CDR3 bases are TGTGCCAGCAGGGACAGGGGGAACTATGGCTACACCTTC.

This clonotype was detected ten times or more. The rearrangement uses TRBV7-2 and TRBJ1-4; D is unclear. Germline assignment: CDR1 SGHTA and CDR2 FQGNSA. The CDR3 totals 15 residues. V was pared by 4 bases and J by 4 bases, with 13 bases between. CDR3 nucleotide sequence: TGTGCCAGCAGCTCCCAACAGACGCATAATGAAAAACTGTTTTTT. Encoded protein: CASSSQQTHNEKLFF.

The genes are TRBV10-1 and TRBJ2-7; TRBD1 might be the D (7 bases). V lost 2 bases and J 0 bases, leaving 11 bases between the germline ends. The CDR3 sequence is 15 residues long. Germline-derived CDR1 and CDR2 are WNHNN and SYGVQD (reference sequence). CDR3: CASSEAGQNSYEQYF. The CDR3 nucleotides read TGCGCCAGCAGTGAGGCGGGACAGAACTCCTACGAGCAGTACTTC.

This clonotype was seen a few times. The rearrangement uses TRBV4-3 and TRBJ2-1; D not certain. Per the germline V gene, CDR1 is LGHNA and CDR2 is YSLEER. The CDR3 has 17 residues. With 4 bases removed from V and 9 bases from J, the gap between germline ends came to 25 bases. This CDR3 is CASSRTAHGFLQVEQFF. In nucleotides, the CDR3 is TGCGCCAGCAGCCGCACGGCACACGGATTTCTACAAGTTGAGCAGTTCTTC.

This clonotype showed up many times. In DNA form, the CDR3 reads TGTGCCAGCAGCTTACAGGCGACTAGCGGAGAGACCCAGTACTTC. Translation gives CASSLQATSGETQYF. V gene TRBV5-6 combines with J gene TRBJ2-5; TRBD2 matches at 9 bases. The length of the CDR3 is 15 residues. The J segment lost 4 bases and the V segment lost 2 bases, leaving 6 bases of the junction unmatched. The germline V gene has CDR1 SGHDT and CDR2 YYEEEE.

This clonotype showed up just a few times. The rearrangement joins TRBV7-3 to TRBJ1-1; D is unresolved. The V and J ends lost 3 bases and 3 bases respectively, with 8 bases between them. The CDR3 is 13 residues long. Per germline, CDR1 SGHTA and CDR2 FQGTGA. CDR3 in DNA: TGTGCCAGCAGCTTCCACTACGACACTGAAGCTTTCTTT. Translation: CASSFHYDTEAFF.

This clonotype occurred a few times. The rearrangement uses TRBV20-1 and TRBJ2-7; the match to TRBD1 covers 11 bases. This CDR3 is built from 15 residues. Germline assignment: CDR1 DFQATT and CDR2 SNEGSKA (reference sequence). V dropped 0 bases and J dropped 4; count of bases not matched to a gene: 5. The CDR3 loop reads CSARDRTGGTYEQYF. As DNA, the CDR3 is TGCAGTGCTAGAGATCGGACAGGGGGCACTTACGAGCAGTACTTC.

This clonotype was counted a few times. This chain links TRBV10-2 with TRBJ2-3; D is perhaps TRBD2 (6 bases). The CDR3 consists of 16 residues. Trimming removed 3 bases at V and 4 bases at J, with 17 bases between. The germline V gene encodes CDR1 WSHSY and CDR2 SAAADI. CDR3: CASSDPPTSDADTQYF. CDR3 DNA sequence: TGCGCCAGCAGTGATCCCCCGACTAGTGACGCAGATACGCAGTATTTT.

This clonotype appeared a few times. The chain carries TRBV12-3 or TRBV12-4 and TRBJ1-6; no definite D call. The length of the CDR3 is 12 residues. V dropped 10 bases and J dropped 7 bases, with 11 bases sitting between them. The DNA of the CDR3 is TGTGCCATCCGGCTGATGAATTCACCCCTCCACTTT. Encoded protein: CAIRLMNSPLHF.